This TCR beta chain was retrieved from a study of T cell responses to AZD1222 COVID-19 vaccine. V lost 7 bases and J lost 7, with 18 bases in between. CDR3 length: 15 residues. Germline loops: CDR1 KGHDR, CDR2 SFDVKD. Sequencing was performed with immunoSEQ multiplex PCR; in TCRdb, only in-frame clones are kept and a portion is missing. This sample has approximately 64,000 clones, with 84% found just once. The chain employs TRBV24-1 and TRBJ2-2; unclear D gene. Sequenced here: peripheral blood, sampled on day 0 of AZD1222 vaccination. This sequence originates from an adult in good health. CDR3 DNA sequence: TGTGCCACCAGAGCCACCGAAGAAAGAGGCGGGGAGCTGTTTTTT. Encoded protein: CATRATEERGGELFF.